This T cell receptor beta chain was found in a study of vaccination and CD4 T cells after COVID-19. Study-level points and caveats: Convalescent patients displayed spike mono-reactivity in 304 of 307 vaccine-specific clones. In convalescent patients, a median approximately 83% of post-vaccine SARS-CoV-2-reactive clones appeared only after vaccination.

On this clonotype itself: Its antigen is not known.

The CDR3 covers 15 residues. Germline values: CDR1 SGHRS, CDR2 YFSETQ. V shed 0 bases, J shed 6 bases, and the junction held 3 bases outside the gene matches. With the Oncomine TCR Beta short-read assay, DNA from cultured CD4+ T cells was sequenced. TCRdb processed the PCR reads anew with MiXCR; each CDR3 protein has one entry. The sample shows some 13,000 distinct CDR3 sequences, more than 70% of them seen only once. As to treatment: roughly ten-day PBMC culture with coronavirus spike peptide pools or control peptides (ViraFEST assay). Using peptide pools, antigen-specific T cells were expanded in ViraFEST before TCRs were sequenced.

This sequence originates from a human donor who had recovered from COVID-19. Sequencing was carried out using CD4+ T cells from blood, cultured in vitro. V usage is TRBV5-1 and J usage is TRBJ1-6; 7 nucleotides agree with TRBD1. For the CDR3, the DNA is TGCGCCAGCAGCTTGGTGCGGGACAGTAATTCACCCCTCCACTTT. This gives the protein CASSLVRDSNSPLHF.